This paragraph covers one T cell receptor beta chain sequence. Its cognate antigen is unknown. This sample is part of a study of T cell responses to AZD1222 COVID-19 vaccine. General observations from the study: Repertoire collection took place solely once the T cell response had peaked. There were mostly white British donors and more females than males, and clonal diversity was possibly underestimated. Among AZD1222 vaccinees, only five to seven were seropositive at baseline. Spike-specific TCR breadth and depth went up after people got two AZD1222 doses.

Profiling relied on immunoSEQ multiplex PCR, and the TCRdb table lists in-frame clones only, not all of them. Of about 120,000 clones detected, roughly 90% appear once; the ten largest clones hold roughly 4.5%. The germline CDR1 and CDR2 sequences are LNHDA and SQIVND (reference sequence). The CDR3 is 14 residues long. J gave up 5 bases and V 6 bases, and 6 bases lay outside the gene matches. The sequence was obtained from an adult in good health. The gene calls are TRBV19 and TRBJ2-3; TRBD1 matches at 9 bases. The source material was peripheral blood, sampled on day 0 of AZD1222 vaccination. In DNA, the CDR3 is TGTGCCAGTAGCCCACAGGGGGCCGGAGATACGCAGTATTTT. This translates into CASSPQGAGDTQYF.